The entry that follows covers one TCR beta chain sequence. As yet, its antigen is unknown. TCRdb's copy holds only in-frame clones and misses some; the assay was immunoSEQ multiplex PCR. The sample contains some 1.5 million clones, 96% of which appear only once. This sample stems from a study of shared clonotypes between healthy human individuals. Adults of Caucasian background living in Nashville, Tennessee made up all donors. This CDR3 is built from 13 residues. The germline V and J ends were trimmed by 4 bases and 0 bases, with 5 bases remaining between them. Germline assignment: CDR1 MRHNA and CDR2 SNTAGT. Study findings and constraints: Naive subsets typically showed greater estimated richness than memory subsets. Around 5.3% of naive CD4 clonotypes were shared across a handful of donors. Large sequencing depth failed to make sorted-subset sequencing complete, rarefaction showed.

The V gene is TRBV6-4, the J gene TRBJ2-3; D call uncertain. The specimen sequenced was naive CD4+ T cells sorted from blood. Subset indicated: CD45RA+ positively selected. The receptor was isolated from a man in his thirties or forties in good health. The DNA of the CDR3 is TGTGCCAGCAGTGCGTTTAGCACAGATACGCAGTATTTT. As protein: CASSAFSTDTQYF.